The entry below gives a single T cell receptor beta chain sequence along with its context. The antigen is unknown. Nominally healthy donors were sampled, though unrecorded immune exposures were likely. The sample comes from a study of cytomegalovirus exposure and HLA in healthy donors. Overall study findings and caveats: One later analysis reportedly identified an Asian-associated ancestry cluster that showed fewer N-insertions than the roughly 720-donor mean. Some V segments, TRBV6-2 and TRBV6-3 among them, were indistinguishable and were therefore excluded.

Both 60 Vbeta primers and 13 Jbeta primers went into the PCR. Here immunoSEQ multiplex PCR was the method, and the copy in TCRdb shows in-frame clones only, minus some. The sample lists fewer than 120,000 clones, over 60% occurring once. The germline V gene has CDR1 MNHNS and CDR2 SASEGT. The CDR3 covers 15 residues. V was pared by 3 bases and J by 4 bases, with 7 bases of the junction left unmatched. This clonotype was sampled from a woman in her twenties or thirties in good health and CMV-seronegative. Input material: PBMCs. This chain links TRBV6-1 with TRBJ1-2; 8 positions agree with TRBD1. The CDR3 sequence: CASSDPGQGTYGYTF. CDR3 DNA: TGTGCCAGCAGTGACCCCGGACAGGGTACCTATGGCTACACCTTC.